Each of the 23 T cell receptor beta chains below was sequenced from the same sample in a study of blood T cell repertoires in COVID-19. Data came from immunoSEQ multiplex PCR; TCRdb stores just in-frame clones and leaves some out. The profile covers tens of thousands of clones, with 78% appearing a single time and 7.4% taken by the ten largest. The specimen sequenced was peripheral blood. The receptors derive from a woman aged 60 to 75 with acute or convalescent COVID-19.

The chain recombines TRBV2 with TRBJ2-5, with D possibly being TRBD2 (6 bases). This CDR3 has 14 amino acids. Germline CDR1 and CDR2: SNHLY and FYNNEI. V was clipped by 2 bases and J by 3 bases, with 10 bases between them. Here the CDR3 DNA reads TGTGCCAGCAGTGAATGGAGGGCGGAAGAGACCCAGTACTTC. Translated: CASSEWRAEETQYF.

The rearrangement links TRBV28 to TRBJ2-7; 10 nucleotides agree with TRBD1. V dropped 2 bases and J dropped 7; count of bases not matched to a gene: 8. The germline gives CDR1 MDHEN, CDR2 SYDVKM. This CDR3 contains 15 residues. CDR3 in amino acids: CASSLPGTGVGEQYF. CDR3 coding DNA: TGTGCCAGCAGTTTACCAGGGACAGGGGTAGGGGAGCAGTACTTC.

In its sample, this clone was seen a few times. The DNA for the CDR3 is TGTGCCAGCAGCCAAGATCAAGCGGGGGGAGCAGATACGCAGTATTTT. Encoded protein: CASSQDQAGGADTQYF. The chain links TRBV4-2 to TRBJ2-3, with 9 bases that match TRBD2. After removal of 0 bases from V and 4 bases from J, the junction contained 5 bases not matched to a gene. The CDR3 contains 16 residues. Germline V lookup: CDR1 LGHNA, CDR2 YNFKEQ.

The chain employs TRBV6-2 or TRBV6-3 and TRBJ1-1; D unresolved. Trimming removed 6 bases at V and 2 bases at J, with 13 bases between. Per germline, CDR1 MNHEY and CDR2 SVGEGT. The CDR3 is 14 amino acids. The CDR3 spells CASSRLGSNTEAFF. The DNA for the CDR3 is TGTGCCAGCAGCCGTCTCGGGTCAAACACTGAAGCTTTCTTT.

The count of this clone is one. The rearrangement uses TRBV7-8 and TRBJ1-1; D unclear. Trimming removed 1 base at V and 8 bases at J, with 11 bases between. The length of the CDR3 is 13 residues. Germline V gene data show CDR1 as SGHVS and CDR2 as FQNEAQ. CDR3 sequence (DNA): TGTGCCAGCAGCTTAGATTTGAGCAAAGAAGCTTTCTTT. Protein sequence: CASSLDLSKEAFF.

The chain is built from TRBV6-4 and TRBJ1-2; 9 bases map to TRBD1. Germline V gives CDR1 MRHNA, CDR2 SNTAGT. V shed 0 bases, J shed 4 bases, and the junction held 3 bases outside the gene matches. CDR3 size: 15 residues. CDR3 bases: TGTGCCAGCAGTGACTCAGGACAGGGGCTCTATGGCTACACCTTC. This codes for CASSDSGQGLYGYTF.

The chain recombines TRBV6-5 with TRBJ2-7; TRBD1 might be the D (5 bases). The CDR3 sequence is 13 residues long. Germline assignment: CDR1 MNHEY and CDR2 SVGAGI. V was clipped by 5 bases and J by 0 bases, with 8 bases between them. The CDR3 spells CASSRGTSYEQYF. The CDR3 DNA reads as TGTGCCAGCAGTAGGGGAACCTCCTACGAGCAGTACTTC.

The chain recombines TRBV2 with TRBJ2-7; 11 bases map to TRBD1. CDR1 SNHLY and CDR2 FYNNEI come from the germline V gene. V lost 2 bases to trimming and J lost 4 bases; unmatched junction nucleotides: 4. The length of the CDR3 is 15 residues. DNA for the CDR3: TGTGCCAGCAGTGAACCCGGGACAGGGGGTTACGAGCAGTACTTC. Translated: CASSEPGTGGYEQYF. Full variable domain (rest looked up from reference TRBV2 and TRBJ2-7): EPEVTQTPSHQVTQMGQEVILRCVPISNHLYFYWYRQILGQKVEFLVSFYNNEISEKSEIFDDQFSVERPDGSNFTLKIRSTKLEDSAMYFCASSEPGTGGYEQYFGPGTRLTVT.

This clone is medium-sized (0.01 to 0.1%) by share. This chain joins TRBV27 and TRBJ2-5; 11 positions match TRBD1. This CDR3 has 13 amino acids. CDR1 is MNHEY and CDR2 is SMNVEV in the germline V gene (reference sequence). V gave up 5 bases and J gave up 7 bases; unmatched junction bases: 3. The CDR3 DNA is TGTGCCAGCAGTAGCGGGACAGGGGGGACCCAGTACTTC. Residues: CASSSGTGGTQYF.

The chain has TRBV5-1 and TRBJ2-3, with 8 bases aligning to TRBD2. The germline gives CDR1 SGHRS, CDR2 YFSETQ. This CDR3 is 14 amino acids long. J lost 3 bases, V lost 5 bases, and 5 bases had no gene match. The CDR3: CASSRAGGTDTQYF. CDR3 DNA: TGCGCCAGCAGTAGGGCGGGGGGAACAGATACGCAGTATTTT.

CDR3 coding DNA: TGTGCCAGCAGCTTACAGGGGGCTCTCGTAGAAAAACTGTTTTTT. Translated, it gives CASSLQGALVEKLFF. The chain joins TRBV7-9 to TRBJ1-4, with 8 bases matching TRBD1. The germline V gene encodes CDR1 SEHNR and CDR2 FQNEAQ (reference sequence). J lost 8 bases, V lost 2 bases, and 7 bases had no gene match. The CDR3 sequence is 15 residues long.

The V gene is TRBV10-3, the J gene TRBJ1-1; tentative D call: TRBD1 (5 bases). Germline CDR1 reads ENHRY; CDR2 reads SYGVKD. V lost 10 bases, J lost 6 bases, and 24 bases lay in between. This CDR3 is built from 15 residues. The CDR3 DNA sequence: TGTGCCACCCAGGCGCCGGCGGATGGGACTCCTGAAGCTTTCTTT. Translating gives CATQAPADGTPEAFF.

V gene TRBV4-2 combines with J gene TRBJ1-5; D unclear. V was shortened by 0 bases and J by 0 bases, with 12 bases between the two germline ends. The CDR3 spans 17 residues. The germline V gene encodes CDR1 LGHNA and CDR2 YNFKEQ. The CDR3 loop is CASSQDPGRTSNQPQHF. The DNA for the CDR3 is TGTGCCAGCAGCCAAGACCCAGGAAGAACTAGCAATCAGCCCCAGCATTTT.

The CDR3 protein is CASRPEGNRDTQYF. The CDR3 bases are TGTGCCAGCCGCCCCGAGGGAAACCGAGATACGCAGTATTTT. This chain links TRBV2 with TRBJ2-3, with D perhaps TRBD2 (5 bases). CDR1 and CDR2 (germline): SNHLY, FYNNEI. There are 14 residues in the CDR3. The V end was cut by 8 bases, the J end by 5 bases, with 17 bases between.

The rearrangement links TRBV5-4 to TRBJ1-1, with a possible D match to TRBD1 (5 bases). With 5 bases removed from V and 2 bases from J, the gap between germline ends came to 10 bases. The length of the CDR3 is 13 residues. Germline values: CDR1 SGHNT, CDR2 YYREEE (reference sequence). This CDR3 reads CASSPRENTEAFF. For the CDR3, the DNA is TGTGCCAGCAGTCCCAGGGAAAACACTGAAGCTTTCTTT.

The rearrangement links TRBV20-1 to TRBJ1-2; D is unclear. Deletions cut 7 bases from V and 0 bases from J, with 6 bases between. CDR3 length: 11 amino acids. Germline CDR1 and CDR2: DFQATT and SNEGSKA (reference sequence). The CDR3 DNA sequence: TGCAGTGTAATATCTAACTATGGCTACACCTTC. Amino acids: CSVISNYGYTF.

The chain recombines TRBV14 with TRBJ1-2, with a possible D match to TRBD1 (6 bases). The CDR3 is made up of 12 amino acids. From germline, CDR1 is SGHDN and CDR2 FVKESK. Trimming left V 4 bases short and J 8 bases short, with 11 bases between. The DNA for the CDR3 is TGTGCCAGCAGCCCACAGGGTTTCGGCTACACCTTC. Residues: CASSPQGFGYTF.

V usage is TRBV5-1 and J usage is TRBJ2-4; a possible D gene is TRBD1 (6 bases). From germline, CDR1 is SGHRS and CDR2 YFSETQ. Trimming took 0 bases from V and 9 from J, leaving 16 bases between them. The CDR3 has 15 amino acids. The CDR3 loop reads CASSLAGTPNGIQYF. The CDR3 DNA is TGCGCCAGCAGCTTGGCTGGGACACCCAATGGCATTCAGTACTTC.

This clone was seen a handful of times. The chain is built from TRBV5-3 and TRBJ1-1; 8 bases match TRBD1. TRBV5-3 is annotated as an ORF whose role is uncertain. The V gene end was trimmed by 4 bases and the J gene end by 1 base; junction bases not matched to a gene: 12. The CDR3 is 17 amino acids. Here the CDR3 reads CARSTEQGGSKNTEAFF. The CDR3, as DNA: TGTGCCAGAAGCACCGAACAGGGGGGGTCTAAGAACACTGAAGCTTTCTTT.

This clone was seen just once. The chain links TRBV12-5 to TRBJ1-1; the match to TRBD1 covers 8 bases. The V gene's germline CDR1 is LGHNT and CDR2 FRNRAP. The CDR3 is 16 residues long. V trimming: 1 base; J trimming: 0 bases; junction bases outside the gene matches: 4. This chain's CDR3 is CASGLAAGGLNTEAFF. The DNA of the CDR3 is TGTGCTAGTGGTTTGGCCGCAGGGGGCCTGAACACTGAAGCTTTCTTT.

The V call is TRBV18, the J call TRBJ2-1, with 9 bases matching TRBD2. CDR1 and CDR2 from the germline V gene are KGHSH and LQKENI. V gave up 0 bases and J gave up 2 bases; unmatched junction bases: 5. The CDR3 extends over 17 amino acids. The CDR3 sequence is CASSPPSGGMPYNEQFF. The DNA for the CDR3 is TGTGCCAGCTCACCACCGAGCGGGGGGATGCCCTACAATGAGCAGTTCTTC.

This chain connects TRBV28 to TRBJ2-1, with TRBD2 matching over 7 bases. The germline V gene has CDR1 MDHEN and CDR2 SYDVKM. CDR3 size: 12 residues. With 3 bases clipped from V and 9 bases from J, the junction kept 2 bases outside the gene matches. CDR3 residues: CASSLGEGEQFF. Written as DNA, the CDR3 is TGTGCCAGCAGTTTGGGGGAGGGTGAGCAGTTCTTC.

J is TRBJ2-7 and V is TRBV28, with 7 nucleotides matching TRBD2. The CDR3 has 12 amino acids. Germline V gene lookup returns CDR1 MDHEN and CDR2 SYDVKM. V was pared by 7 bases and J by 2 bases, with 2 bases of the junction left unmatched. The CDR3 nucleotides read TGTGCCAGCAACGCGGGGGCCTACGAGCAGTACTTC. This gives the protein CASNAGAYEQYF.